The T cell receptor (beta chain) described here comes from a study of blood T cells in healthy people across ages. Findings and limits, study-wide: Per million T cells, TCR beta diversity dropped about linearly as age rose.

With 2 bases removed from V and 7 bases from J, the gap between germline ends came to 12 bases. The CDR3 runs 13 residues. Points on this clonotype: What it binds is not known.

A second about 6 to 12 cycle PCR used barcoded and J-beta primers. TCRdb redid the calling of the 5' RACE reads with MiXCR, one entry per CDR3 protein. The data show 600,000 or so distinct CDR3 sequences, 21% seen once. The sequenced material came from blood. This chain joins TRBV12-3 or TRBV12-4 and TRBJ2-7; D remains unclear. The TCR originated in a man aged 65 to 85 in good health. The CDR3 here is CASSLTTPGEQYF. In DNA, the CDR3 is TGTGCCAGCAGTTTAACAACTCCCGGGGAGCAGTACTTC.